The T cell receptor (beta chain) described here comes from a study of shared clonotypes between healthy human individuals (dated by TCRdb to about 2020). Describing the broader study: The cohort included three men and a couple of women between 18 and 49 years of age. For each donor, CD4 naive and CD4 memory were each run on three plates, CD8 naive on two plates, and CD8 memory on one plate. To estimate repertoire size and how much clonotype sharing occurs between individuals, the study deeply sequenced the blood TCR repertoires of five healthy adults. Libraries were prepared and TCR repertoires were sequenced by different laboratories using diverse techniques, in order to increase sequencing depth and limit assay-specific biases. Per donor, leukapheresis produced somewhere between about 0.94 and 9.5 billion PBMCs.

CD8 naive samples consisted of CD45RO-negative cells that were positively selected for CCR7, yielding a CD45RA+CCR7+ population without TemRA cells. The donors were healthy, HIV-negative adults who had no recently reported acute infections or vaccinations. Every donor was a Caucasian adult residing in Nashville, Tennessee, USA. Blood was obtained by leukapheresis, after which PBMCs were separated by Ficoll-Histopaque density gradient centrifugation and cryopreserved in liquid nitrogen vapor phase. Analytical flow cytometry was used to check the purity and quantity of every magnetically sorted T cell population. Genomic DNA was isolated from each sorted fraction and quantified by UV absorbance on a Nanodrop 2000c. Of note for this clone: The antigen it recognizes is unknown. No per-base quality is available; no much larger clone lies one base away.

The research as a whole found: Compared with non-shared clonotypes, the clonotypes found in all four sorted-subset donors had higher generation probabilities. Based on pairwise subsampling, the degree of clonotype sharing among donors was expected to be affected by sequencing depth. The small number of donors limited the genetic and exposure-history diversity represented. When a handful of donors were compared, the shared fraction of clonotypes was 5% to 6.5% for naive CD4, roughly 3.3% for naive CD8, 2% to 2.5% for memory CD4, and 0.4% for memory CD8. Naive subsets generally had larger estimated clonotype richness than memory subsets did. Rarefaction of sorted-subset datasets indicated incomplete sequencing despite the large sequencing depth. Only blood was sampled, and tissue TCR repertoires likely differ from those in blood.

Trimming takes 5 bases off V and 1 base off J; junction bases not matched to a gene: 12. Per the germline V gene (reference sequence), MNHEY is the CDR1 and SMNVEV is the CDR2. The CDR3 runs 18 residues from the cysteine to the phenylalanine. Solely the CDR3 DNA is kept, with 54 bases framed from the first base. Using the deep immunoSEQ assay, multiplex PCR amplified TCR CDR3 regions from genomic DNA. Genomic DNA extracted from each cell subset was distributed evenly over all wells of several immunoSEQ 96-well plates, and each plate served as one replicate. Each replicate PCR for sorted subsets received 150 to 250 ng genomic DNA, equal to 30,000 or so T cell genomes. Purified libraries were quantified with a Qubit 3.0 fluorometer, sized on a Bioanalyzer 2100, and re-quantified with the KAPA Library Quantification kit. Every immunoSEQ 96-well plate was sequenced on a separate single-read 150-cycle Illumina NextSeq 550 flow cell. Processing in the source paper ran as follows. Because the immunoSEQ output included only junctional sequences and no quality scores, the filtering could not be the same as the filtering used for full-length reads. To assign V/J genes and CDR3, sequences were annotated against IMGT germline references using PyIR, a Python wrapper for IgBLAST v1.9. Reads were filtered out if the reads had weak V/J assignments (E-value above 1e-6), no CDR3, stop codons, out-of-frame junctions, or ambiguous translated residues. V3J clonotypes were defined by identical inferred V gene, J gene, and CDR3 amino acid sequence. Percentage overlap between repertoires was calculated by dividing the number of shared unique clonotypes by the size of the smaller repertoire. RTK rarefaction, the Chao1 estimator, and Recon v2.1 estimates of unobserved clonotypes were used to assess repertoire richness. OLGA was used to compute generation probabilities for all TCRbeta clonotypes that the gDNA method yielded from several donors. What TCRdb holds here is the immuneACCESS table cut down to in-frame rearrangements. Part of the clones is not present; checked against another copy, under half of the missing clones reflect an unresolved V gene, and the others are unexplained. V and J calls and clone size are as listed in that table; D and trimming were resolved from the DNA. The sample data list about 1,800,000 clones, and roughly 95% of these were observed just once. Of the sample, 1% to 1.5% falls within the top ten clones.

The sequencing sample was made of naive CD8+ T cells sorted from blood. Explained via the paper, the cell subset or site label denotes: CD45RA+CCR7+. In this chain, TRBV27 is recombined with TRBJ2-5, and TRBD2 matches 11 of the central bases. This receptor was obtained from a man aged 18 to 29 in good health. The CDR3 sequence is CASSPLGASGRPQETQYF. The sequenced DNA: TGTGCCAGCAGTCCTCTTGGGGCTAGCGGGAGGCCCCAAGAGACCCAGTACTTC.